This T cell receptor (beta chain) was identified in a study of blood T cell repertoires in COVID-19. About the research overall: The United States, Italy and Spain provided the acute and convalescent COVID-19 samples. From T cells, B-cell-depleted T cells, or PBMCs came the material, which was cDNA or gDNA.

Original data processing: Researchers report that nucleated cell counts were estimated from reference gene primer amplification. The table came from immunoSEQ multiplex PCR; TCRdb's copy has only in-frame clones and leaves some out. V, J and clone size derive from that table, while D and trimming were established from the DNA sequence. The table shows around 86,000 clones, with approximately 81% occurring only once. This clone came up once. This CDR3 contains 16 residues. Germline loops: CDR1 LNHDA, CDR2 SQIVND (reference sequence). The V gene lost 3 bases and the J gene lost 3 bases, with 15 bases spanning the gap.

The sequence was obtained from an elderly man with acute or convalescent COVID-19. The genes are TRBV19 and TRBJ2-1; no firm D call. Sequenced: peripheral blood. The CDR3 loop is CASSMSDNRLYNEQFF. As DNA, the CDR3 is TGTGCCAGTAGTATGAGTGATAATCGCCTCTACAATGAGCAGTTCTTC. Looking up the rest from reference TRBV19 and TRBJ2-1 gives the full variable domain: DGGITQSPKYLFRKEGQNVTLSCEQNLNHDAMYWYRQDPGQGLRLIYYSQIVNDFQKGDIAEGYSVSREKKESFPLTVTSAQKNPTAFYLCASSMSDNRLYNEQFFGPGTRLTVL.